The 28 T cell receptor beta chains given below trace back to one sample, sequenced in a study of regulatory and conventional T cells in RAG deficiency. Clones were sequenced by immunoSEQ multiplex PCR, and TCRdb holds only the in-frame ones, with some missing. This table has 5,500 to 8,500 clones, almost 85% appearing once. These sequences were also reported in another study, on regulatory T cells. Turning to that study: Amplification used 52 TRBV primers and 13 TRBJ primers.

The sample comprised CD8+ T cells sorted from blood. The receptor source for this set is a human donor in good health.

V usage is TRBV19 and J usage is TRBJ1-2; 9 nucleotides align to TRBD1. Losses at the gene ends were 3 bases for V and 4 bases for J; bases not matched to a gene: 9. CDR1 is LNHDA and CDR2 is SQIVND in the germline V gene (reference sequence). The CDR3 covers 16 residues. The CDR3 sequence is CASSMLQGAKSYGYTF. CDR3 bases: TGTGCCAGTAGTATGTTACAGGGGGCAAAGAGCTATGGCTACACCTTC.

V gene TRBV6-6 combines with J gene TRBJ1-1; D is possibly TRBD1 (5 bases). Germline CDR1 MNHNY, CDR2 SVGAGI (reference sequence). V gave up 6 bases and J gave up 0 bases, with 11 bases separating them. This CDR3 is 14 amino acids long. The CDR3 loop is CASSTTAMNTEAFF. The CDR3 coding sequence is TGTGCCAGCAGCACGACAGCTATGAACACTGAAGCTTTCTTT.

The CDR3 here is CASSDDILPQTNEKLFF. CDR3 nucleotides: TGCGCCAGCAGTGATGACATCTTGCCGCAAACTAATGAAAAACTGTTTTTT. This chain connects TRBV10-2 to TRBJ1-4; D gene uncertain. This CDR3 spans 17 amino acids. The V and J ends lost 3 bases and 1 base respectively, with 15 bases between them. Germline V gene sequence: CDR1 WSHSY, CDR2 SAAADI.

The J gene is TRBJ2-7, the V gene TRBV13; 12 bases match TRBD1. This CDR3 is built from 17 residues. Germline V gives CDR1 PRHDT, CDR2 FYEKMQ (reference sequence). Trimming took 2 bases from V and 0 from J; bases not matched to a gene: 5. Here the CDR3 DNA reads TGTGCCAGCAGCTTATCTGGGACAGGGGGCAACTCCTACGAGCAGTACTTC. Its protein product is CASSLSGTGGNSYEQYF.

This clone was detected only once. The chain uses TRBV9 and TRBJ2-2; D may be TRBD2 (6 bases). Germline CDR1 is SGDLS and CDR2 is YYNGEE. This CDR3 has 12 residues. The V end was cut by 0 bases, the J end by 13 bases, with 10 bases between. The CDR3 loop is CASSVGGEGLFF. The CDR3 DNA reads as TGTGCCAGCAGCGTAGGGGGGGAAGGGCTGTTTTTT.

The chain carries TRBV27 and TRBJ2-7; 8 positions match TRBD2. CDR3 length: 16 residues. Germline CDR1 and CDR2: MNHEY and SMNVEV (reference sequence). V trimming: 5 bases; J trimming: 2 bases; junction bases outside the gene matches: 11. CDR3 loop: CASSLRGGGGPYEQYF. In DNA form, the CDR3 reads TGTGCCAGCAGTCTACGGGGCGGCGGGGGGCCCTACGAGCAGTACTTC.

The chain links TRBV2 to TRBJ2-6; TRBD1 agrees at 9 bases. J lost 2 bases, V lost 6 bases, and 2 bases had no gene match. The CDR3 spans 15 residues. Germline V gene data show CDR1 as SNHLY and CDR2 as FYNNEI. The CDR3 DNA sequence: TGTGCCAGCAGCGGACAGGGGACTGGGGCCAACGTCCTGACTTTC. Residues: CASSGQGTGANVLTF.

The gene calls are TRBV12-5 and TRBJ2-5; D perhaps matches TRBD1 (5 bases). Trimming left V 5 bases short and J 4 bases short, with 11 bases between. The germline CDR1 and CDR2 sequences are LGHNT and FRNRAP. The CDR3 consists of 13 residues. The CDR3 reads CASGKGDLETQYF. The CDR3 DNA follows: TGTGCTAGTGGTAAAGGGGATTTAGAGACCCAGTACTTC.

This clone was seen a single time. V and J are TRBV6-5 and TRBJ2-5; D perhaps matches TRBD1 (6 bases). The CDR3 extends over 13 amino acids. Germline assignment: CDR1 MNHEY and CDR2 SVGAGI. With 5 bases removed from V and 5 bases from J, the gap between germline ends came to 12 bases. The CDR3 coding sequence is TGTGCCAGCAGTGGGCAGGGGACGGAGACCCAGTACTTC. Translation: CASSGQGTETQYF.

V is TRBV6-5 and J is TRBJ1-5; D perhaps matches TRBD1 (5 bases). Germline values: CDR1 MNHEY, CDR2 SVGAGI. Trimming removed 10 bases from V and 6 bases from J, with 16 bases in between. The CDR3 contains 13 residues. The CDR3 DNA follows: TGTGCCATCCGGGCAAGGGGTTCTCAGCCCCAGCATTTT. Translation gives CAIRARGSQPQHF.

The genes are TRBV15 and TRBJ2-3; D might be TRBD1 or TRBD2, each matching 5 bases. The CDR3 contains 13 residues. CDR1 is LNHNV and CDR2 is YYDKDF in the germline V gene (reference sequence). Trimming removed 5 bases at V and 5 bases at J, with 11 bases between. CDR3 region: CATSGRGEDTQYF. DNA for the CDR3: TGTGCCACCAGCGGCCGAGGGGAAGATACGCAGTATTTT.

This chain links TRBV10-3 with TRBJ1-6; TRBD1 aligns across 8 bases. Germline V gene data show CDR1 as ENHRY and CDR2 as SYGVKD. The J segment lost 7 bases and the V segment lost 6 bases, leaving 8 bases of the junction unmatched. This CDR3 is 15 amino acids long. CDR3 in amino acids: CAIRGTGEGNSPLHF. The CDR3 nucleotides are TGTGCCATCAGAGGGACAGGTGAAGGGAATTCACCCCTCCACTTT.

This rearrangement joins TRBV28 to TRBJ1-2, with a weak D call TRBD1 (6 bases). The V end was cut by 4 bases, the J end by 4 bases, with 10 bases between. The germline CDR1 and CDR2 sequences are MDHEN and SYDVKM. This CDR3 contains 13 residues. CDR3 sequence reads: CASSSPDSYGYTF. CDR3 coding DNA: TGTGCCAGCAGTTCCCCGGACAGCTATGGCTACACCTTC.

This clone was seen only once. The chain is built from TRBV19 and TRBJ1-1, with a tentative D call TRBD1 (5 bases). Germline V gene sequence: CDR1 LNHDA, CDR2 SQIVND (reference sequence). This CDR3 has 13 residues. The germline V and J ends were trimmed by 1 base and 7 bases, with 10 bases remaining between them. CDR3 amino acids: CASSIGQGIEAFF. CDR3 DNA: TGTGCCAGTAGTATAGGTCAGGGAATTGAAGCTTTCTTT.

The chain recombines TRBV27 with TRBJ2-7, with a tentative D call TRBD1 (5 bases). This CDR3 comprises 14 residues. V lost 5 bases to trimming and J lost 3 bases, with 14 bases between them. In germline, CDR1 is MNHEY, CDR2 SMNVEV (reference sequence). For the CDR3, the DNA is TGTGCCAGCAGTCCACTGACAGTCGTCTACGAGCAGTACTTC. This gives the protein CASSPLTVVYEQYF.

The genes are TRBV9 and TRBJ2-3; the match to TRBD1 covers 9 bases. V shed 0 bases, J shed 1 base, and the junction held 0 bases outside the gene matches. The CDR3 extends over 15 amino acids. Germline V gene sequence: CDR1 SGDLS, CDR2 YYNGEE. CDR3 coding DNA: TGTGCCAGCAGCGTAGGGGACAGGGGCACAGATACGCAGTATTTT. It yields the protein CASSVGDRGTDTQYF.

This clone showed up just once. V is TRBV27 and J is TRBJ2-1; 8 nucleotides line up with TRBD1. V shed 6 bases and J 0 bases; nucleotides not matched to a gene: 7. The CDR3 extends over 16 amino acids. Germline V gene sequence: CDR1 MNHEY, CDR2 SMNVEV (reference sequence). CDR3 bases: TGTGCCAGCAGGTCGGGGACAGGAAACTCCTACAATGAGCAGTTCTTC. Translation gives CASRSGTGNSYNEQFF.

The V and J genes are TRBV13 and TRBJ1-2, with TRBD1 matching over 7 bases. After removal of 3 bases from V and 0 bases from J, the junction contained 1 base not matched to a gene. Looked up from germline, CDR1 is PRHDT and CDR2 is FYEKMQ (reference sequence). This CDR3 comprises 14 residues. The CDR3 loop is CASSLGQSNYGYTF. Here the CDR3 DNA reads TGTGCCAGCAGCTTGGGACAGTCTAACTATGGCTACACCTTC.

The sample holds one count of this clone. The gene calls are TRBV19 and TRBJ1-5, with unresolved D. The V gene's germline CDR1 is LNHDA and CDR2 SQIVND (reference sequence). The V end lost 7 bases, the J end lost 0 bases, and 13 bases lay between the germline ends. This CDR3 has 15 amino acids. Here the CDR3 reads CASKNGGFSNQPQHF. CDR3 DNA sequence: TGTGCCAGTAAGAATGGTGGCTTTAGCAATCAGCCCCAGCATTTT.

The chain couples TRBV6-5 to TRBJ1-2; D unresolved. The CDR3 totals 13 residues. Germline V CDR1 and CDR2: MNHEY, SVGAGI. V lost 2 bases and J 1 base, leaving 5 bases between the germline ends. CDR3 bases: TGTGCCAGCAGTTACGACTATAACTATGGCTACACCTTC. This gives the protein CASSYDYNYGYTF.

V and J are TRBV30 and TRBJ1-5; D may be TRBD1 (5 bases). Germline V lookup: CDR1 GTSNPN, CDR2 SVGIG (reference sequence). Between the trimmed V and J ends, which lost 3 bases and 5 bases, there was a span of 11 bases. CDR3 length equals 13 residues. CDR3 residues: CAWSLNRYQPQHF. In DNA form, the CDR3 reads TGTGCCTGGAGCCTTAACAGGTATCAGCCCCAGCATTTT.

The chain employs TRBV4-3 and TRBJ1-6; D unclear. This CDR3 comprises 15 residues. V dropped 0 bases and J dropped 10 bases, with 13 bases sitting between them. Germline V gives CDR1 LGHNA, CDR2 YSLEER. CDR3 residues: CASSQDLGLGSPLHF. CDR3 DNA: TGCGCCAGCAGCCAAGATCTCGGCCTGGGGTCACCCCTCCACTTT.

The rearrangement uses TRBV7-3 and TRBJ2-1; TRBD2 agrees at 8 bases. V was pared by 0 bases and J by 5 bases, with 6 bases of the junction left unmatched. The CDR3 length is 16 residues. CDR1 and CDR2 (germline): SGHTA, FQGTGA. In DNA, the CDR3 is TGTGCCAGCAGCTTAACCACCCTAGCGGGCGACAATGAGCAGTTCTTC. Residues: CASSLTTLAGDNEQFF.

On this clone itself: The junction and the germline gene differ at one end; a read error may be behind it. The chain links TRBV29-1 to TRBJ1-2; the D is unclear. The CDR3 covers 11 residues. The germline gives CDR1 SQVTM, CDR2 ANQGSEA. The CDR3 loop is CSATDNNGYTF. CDR3 nucleotide sequence: TGCAGCGCAACAGATAACAATGGCTACACCTTC.

CDR3 nucleotides: TGTGCCAGCAGCCCTTTGGGCCTAGCGGGCTCCTACGAGCAGTACTTC. Amino acids: CASSPLGLAGSYEQYF. V and J are TRBV4-2 and TRBJ2-7; 8 nucleotides match TRBD2. Germline CDR1 LGHNA, CDR2 YNFKEQ. V gave up 4 bases and J gave up 0 bases; unmatched junction bases: 8. The length of the CDR3 is 16 residues.

The J gene is TRBJ2-5, the V gene TRBV7-9, with D uncertain. The germline gives CDR1 SEHNR, CDR2 FQNEAQ (reference sequence). Trimming cost V 4 bases and J 1 base, with 7 bases left between them. CDR3 length: 13 amino acids. The CDR3: CASSSALQETQYF. CDR3 DNA sequence: TGTGCCAGCAGCTCGGCCCTCCAAGAGACCCAGTACTTC.

The V call is TRBV7-9, the J call TRBJ2-1; D is perhaps TRBD1 (6 bases). Germline-derived CDR1 and CDR2 are SEHNR and FQNEAQ (reference sequence). Between the trimmed V and J ends, which lost 3 bases and 2 bases, there was a span of 11 bases. The CDR3 contains 15 residues. In DNA form, the CDR3 reads TGTGCCAGCAGCTTGTCACAGGGACCCTACAATGAGCAGTTCTTC. Translation gives CASSLSQGPYNEQFF.

The V and J genes are TRBV11-1 and TRBJ1-1; D remains unclear. The length of the CDR3 is 15 residues. Germline CDR1 and CDR2: SGHAT and FQDESV (reference sequence). Deletions cut 5 bases from V and 5 bases from J, with 18 bases between. The CDR3: CASSPRGDTGTEAFF. CDR3 bases: TGTGCCAGCAGCCCCCGGGGAGACACTGGGACTGAAGCTTTCTTT.